Following are 10 T cell receptor beta chains from one sample sequenced in a study of T cell clonality in common variable immunodeficiency. Study findings and constraints: Reportedly, TCR beta sequences from common variable immunodeficiency showed fewer deletions and N-nucleotide insertions.

Their antigens are not known. Produced via immunoSEQ multiplex PCR; TCRdb's table is partial and in-frame only. This sample comprises 20,000 to 30,000 clones, none seen once only. Sequenced material: peripheral blood mononuclear cells. These receptors were collected from a human donor with common variable immunodeficiency.

This clone was seen a handful of times. The sequenced CDR3 bases are TGTGCCAGTAGTATTTTGACACTCAGCCTGAACACTGAA. Amino acids: CASSILTLSLNTE. The CDR3, in full, reads CASSILTLSLNTEAFF. The rearrangement uses TRBV19 and TRBJ1-1, with D unclear. With the read ending 3 residues before the CDR3 end, the germline J gene is used to fill in that end. The germline CDR1 and CDR2 sequences are LNHDA and SQIVND (reference sequence). V was clipped by 3 bases and J by 0 bases, with 14 bases between them. The CDR3 extends over 16 amino acids. Variable domain in full (rest from reference TRBV19 and TRBJ1-1): DGGITQSPKYLFRKEGQNVTLSCEQNLNHDAMYWYRQDPGQGLRLIYYSQIVNDFQKGDIAEGYSVSREKKESFPLTVTSAQKNPTAFYLCASSILTLSLNTEAFFGQGTRLTVV.

Notes on this clone: The DNA ends 3 residues before the CDR3 does, and the rest of the CDR3 is filled in from the germline J gene. The chain joins TRBV7-9 to TRBJ1-1; D uncertain. CDR3 length: 15 amino acids. The germline V gene encodes CDR1 SEHNR and CDR2 FQNEAQ (reference sequence). This CDR3 reads CASKLDPSYGQKAFF. The sequenced part of the CDR3 DNA is TGTGCCAGCAAACTCGACCCCTCTTATGGGCAGAAG. The full variable domain, its missing parts supplied by reference TRBV7-9 and TRBJ1-1, is DTGVSQNPRHKITKRGQNVTFRCDPISEHNRLYWYRQTLGQGPEFLTYFQNEAQLEKSRLLSDRFSAERPKGSFSTLEIQRTEQGDSAMYLCASKLDPSYGQKAFFGQGTRLTVV.

This clone turned up a few times. The CDR3 end is not reached by the read, which stops 3 residues before it; the germline J gene fills it in. The rearrangement uses TRBV6-2 or TRBV6-3 and TRBJ1-2; 9 positions agree with TRBD1. Germline V gene sequence: CDR1 MNHEY, CDR2 SVGEGT. The CDR3 contains 14 residues. J lost 4 bases, V lost 2 bases, and 2 bases had no gene match. The CDR3 loop reads CASSYRTGVYGYTF. CDR3 bases read: TGTGCCAGCAGTTACCGGACAGGGGTCTATGGC.

Comment on this clone: The sequenced fragment ends 3 residues before the CDR3 boundary, so the rest is inferred from the germline J gene. This chain links TRBV2 with TRBJ2-1, with D possibly being TRBD2 (5 bases). This CDR3 has 15 amino acids. The germline V gene encodes CDR1 SNHLY and CDR2 FYNNEI. Trimming took off 4 bases at V and 0 bases at J, with 10 bases between the two ends. CDR3 sequence: CASSVQRPSYNEQFF. CDR3 bases read: TGTGCCAGCAGTGTACAGCGGCCCTCCTACAATGAG.

Only a few counts were recorded for this clone. The CDR3 goes on 3 residues after the read ends, and that part is filled in from the germline J gene. The chain has TRBV20-1 and TRBJ2-7, with a tentative D call TRBD1 (7 bases). The CDR3 consists of 15 residues. V gave up 0 bases and J gave up 2 bases, with 14 bases separating them. Germline V gives CDR1 DFQATT, CDR2 SNEGSKA (reference sequence). CDR3 sequence reads: CSARDRGTVTYEQYF. The part of the CDR3 DNA that was read is TGCAGTGCTAGAGATCGGGGGACAGTAACCTACGAG.

This clone showed up just a few times. The CDR3 end is not reached by the read, which stops 3 residues before it; the germline J gene fills it in. This sequence joins TRBV18 and TRBJ1-4; TRBD1 is a possible D gene (5 bases). This CDR3 region has 16 residues. Germline CDR1 and CDR2: KGHSH and LQKENI. V shed 6 bases and J shed 7 bases, with 21 bases lying between them. The sequenced part of the CDR3 DNA is TGTGCCAGCTCTCCCCCGATCGGGGGATTGGGTGAAAAA. This codes for CASSPPIGGLGEK. The whole CDR3 protein reads CASSPPIGGLGEKLFF.

Only a few counts were recorded for this clone. The read halts 3 residues ahead of the CDR3 end, with the missing end drawn from the germline J gene. The chain carries TRBV19 and TRBJ2-2; the D gene is possibly TRBD1 (6 bases). CDR1 and CDR2 (germline): LNHDA, SQIVND (reference sequence). V was shortened by 4 bases and J by 7 bases, with 10 bases between the two germline ends. This CDR3 is 13 amino acids long. The CDR3 loop is CASSTPGVGELFF. The CDR3 DNA, read in part, is TGTGCCAGTAGTACCCCAGGGGTCGGGGAG.

In regard to this clone: Coverage ceases 3 residues before the CDR3 finishes, and the germline J gene fills in the end. The chain recombines TRBV7-2 with TRBJ1-5; a possible D gene is TRBD1 (5 bases). CDR1 is SGHTA and CDR2 is FQGNSA in the germline V gene. The CDR3 totals 14 residues. Trimming took off 3 bases at V and 3 bases at J, with 9 bases between the two ends. The CDR3 sequence: CASSFRQFNQPQHF. CDR3 DNA (partial): TGTGCCAGCAGCTTTAGACAGTTCAATCAGCCC.

As for this clone: Read sequence stops 3 residues before the CDR3 end, and the germline J gene provides the missing end. This chain joins TRBV5-1 and TRBJ1-6; a weak D match, TRBD1 (6 bases). The CDR3 totals 16 residues. Germline-derived CDR1 and CDR2 are SGHRS and YFSETQ. The V end was cut by 4 bases, the J end by 5 bases, with 16 bases between. The covered CDR3 bases are TGCGCCAGCAGCCCCCGAGGGCCAGGGGATAATTCACCC. Amino acids: CASSPRGPGDNSP. The entire CDR3 reads CASSPRGPGDNSPLHF. Together with reference TRBV5-1 and TRBJ1-6, the CDR3 gives the full variable domain: KAGVTQTPRYLIKTRGQQVTLSCSPISGHRSVSWYQQTPGQGLQFLFEYFSETQRNKGNFPGRFSGRQFSNSRSEMNVSTLELGDSALYLCASSPRGPGDNSPLHFGNGTRLTVT.

This clone appeared many times. The DNA ends 3 residues before the CDR3 does, and the rest of the CDR3 is filled in from the germline J gene. The chain links TRBV2 to TRBJ1-1, with D maybe TRBD1 (6 bases). Germline values: CDR1 SNHLY, CDR2 FYNNEI. This CDR3 has 15 amino acids. V was trimmed by 7 bases and J by 0 bases, leaving 15 bases between them. The CDR3 bases that were read are TGTGCCAGCATTCGGGACAAAAGCATGAACACTGAA. Amino acids: CASIRDKSMNTE. The entire CDR3 sequence reads CASIRDKSMNTEAFF. Full variable domain (outside the CDR3, taken from reference TRBV2 and TRBJ1-1): EPEVTQTPSHQVTQMGQEVILRCVPISNHLYFYWYRQILGQKVEFLVSFYNNEISEKSEIFDDQFSVERPDGSNFTLKIRSTKLEDSAMYFCASIRDKSMNTEAFFGQGTRLTVV.